These T cell receptor beta chains were read from a single sample in a study of blood T cell repertoires in COVID-19. Here immunoSEQ multiplex PCR was the method, and the copy in TCRdb shows in-frame clones only, minus some. There are roughly 200,000 clones in the sample; around 85% occur only once, and roughly 20% lies in the top ten. Input material: peripheral blood. These TCRs come from a person aged 65 to 85 with COVID-19, enrolled during active disease. The conserved cysteine and the conserved F or W are not part of the CDR3 here. Clone size is shown for a subset of rows, as once, few, many or a class of expanded clone.

>TRBV15|14|NA|TRBJ1-1
ATSSASGTRNTEAF
>TRBV27|13|NA|TRBJ1-1
ASSLIQGRNTEAF
>TRBV19|12|few|TRBJ2-7
ASSIDPAGLEQY
>TRBV9|13|NA|TRBJ2-7
ASSVGSGVSYEQY
>TRBV7-6|12|NA|TRBJ2-7
ASSPGRDHYEQY
>TRBV4-2|12|NA|TRBJ2-7
ASADGDFTYEQY
>TRBV19|12|NA|TRBJ1-6
ASSMAGGSSPLH
>TRBV7-2|13|NA|TRBJ2-5
ASSPEQWNQETQY
>TRBV29-1|9|NA|TRBJ2-7
SVGTAYEQY
>TRBV6-2/TRBV6-3|12|few|TRBJ2-5
ASSPAGAGETQY
>TRBV11-2|15|NA|TRBJ1-3
ASSHRNNRASGNTIY
>TRBV7-2|9|NA|TRBJ2-1
ASSRFGEQF
>TRBV4-2|12|NA|TRBJ2-3
ASGPAGRADTQY
>TRBV28|13|NA|TRBJ2-1
ASSSPRGGYNEQF
>TRBV23-1|14|NA|TRBJ1-1
ASSQLRGLMNTEAF
>TRBV4-3|13|NA|TRBJ2-7
ASSQDGTGSYEQY
>TRBV14|14|NA|TRBJ2-3
ASSLLPGQESDTQY
>TRBV12-2|15|NA|TRBJ2-5
ASRSTSGWTIRVSQY
>TRBV28|10|NA|TRBJ1-1
ASSFRFTEAF
>TRBV27|11|NA|TRBJ1-3
ASSVTAGNTIY
>TRBV7-6|13|NA|TRBJ1-6
ASSQVGGDNSPLH
>TRBV9|14|NA|TRBJ1-6
ASSALGGSWNSPLH
>TRBV30|10|few|TRBJ1-2
ARRGTGHGYT
>TRBV2|11|NA|TRBJ2-5
ASSEGGPGAQY
>TRBV5-4|14|NA|TRBJ2-2
ASSLATGQNTGELF
>TRBV4-3|11|NA|TRBJ1-2
ASSPTPNYGYT
>TRBV5-4|13|NA|TRBJ1-1
ASSLGGRMNTEAF
>TRBV11-3|13|once|TRBJ2-5
ASSLGAGSQETQY
>TRBV5-1|13|NA|TRBJ1-1
ASSAGGSNLPEAF
>TRBV27|10|NA|TRBJ1-2
ASKTGQGSYT
>TRBV28|12|NA|TRBJ1-3
ASTGTGAGNTIY
>TRBV18|15|few|TRBJ1-6
ASSPPGQGLYNSPLH
>TRBV6-2/TRBV6-3|13|NA|TRBJ1-1
ASSYAWTENTEAF
>TRBV5-1|14|NA|TRBJ2-2
ASSWDSPANTGELF
>TRBV7-3|12|NA|TRBJ2-7
ASRQGRDGDEQY
>TRBV5-1|11|NA|TRBJ2-5
ASSSTGLETQY
>TRBV19|9|few|TRBJ2-7
ASSTGVEQY
>TRBV5-8|11|NA|TRBJ2-7
ASSRGANYEQY
>TRBV28|12|NA|TRBJ1-2
ASSSSGRGYGYT
>TRBV5-1|18|NA|TRBJ2-1
ASSLVGLAGGSSRHNEQF
>TRBV6-2/TRBV6-3|13|NA|TRBJ2-7
ASSIYGESSYEQY
>TRBV6-2/TRBV6-3|12|NA|TRBJ1-4
ASSNGGTHEKLF
>TRBV27|15|NA|TRBJ1-5
ASSLYAGQEVYQPQH
>TRBV5-1|11|NA|TRBJ2-5
ASSPGSWETQY